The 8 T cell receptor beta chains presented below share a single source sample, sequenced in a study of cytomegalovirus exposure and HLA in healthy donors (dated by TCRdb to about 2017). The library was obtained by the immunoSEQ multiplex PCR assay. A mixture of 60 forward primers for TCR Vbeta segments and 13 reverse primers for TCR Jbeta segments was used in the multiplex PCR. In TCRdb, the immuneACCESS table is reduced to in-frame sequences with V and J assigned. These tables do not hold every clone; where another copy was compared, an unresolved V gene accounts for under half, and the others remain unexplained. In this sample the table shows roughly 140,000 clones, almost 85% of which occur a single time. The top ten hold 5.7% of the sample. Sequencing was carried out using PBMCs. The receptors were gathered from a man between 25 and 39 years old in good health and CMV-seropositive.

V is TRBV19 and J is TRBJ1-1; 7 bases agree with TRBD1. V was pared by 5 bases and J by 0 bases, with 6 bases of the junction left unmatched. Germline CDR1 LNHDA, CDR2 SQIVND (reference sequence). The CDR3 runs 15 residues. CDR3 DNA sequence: TGTGCCAGTAGTGGCGGGGACAGCATGAACACTGAAGCTTTCTTT. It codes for CASSGGDSMNTEAFF.

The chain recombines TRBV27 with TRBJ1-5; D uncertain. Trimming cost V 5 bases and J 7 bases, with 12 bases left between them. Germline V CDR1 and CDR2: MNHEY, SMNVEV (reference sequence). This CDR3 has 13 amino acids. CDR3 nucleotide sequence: TGTGCCAGCAGTCTAATCATAAACCAGCCCCAGCATTTT. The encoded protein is CASSLIINQPQHF.

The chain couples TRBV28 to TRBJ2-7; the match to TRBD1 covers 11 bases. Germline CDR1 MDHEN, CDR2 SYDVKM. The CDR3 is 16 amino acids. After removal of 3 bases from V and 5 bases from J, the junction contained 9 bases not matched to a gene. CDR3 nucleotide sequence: TGTGCCAGCAGTTTCGCCAGCGGGACAGGGGGGCACGAGCAGTACTTC. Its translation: CASSFASGTGGHEQYF.

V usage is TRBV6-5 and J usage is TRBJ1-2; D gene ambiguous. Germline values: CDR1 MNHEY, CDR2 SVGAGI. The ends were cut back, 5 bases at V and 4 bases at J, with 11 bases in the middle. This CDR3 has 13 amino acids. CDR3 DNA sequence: TGTGCCAGCAGTCCACCCGGGAGCTATGGCTACACCTTC. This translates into CASSPPGSYGYTF.

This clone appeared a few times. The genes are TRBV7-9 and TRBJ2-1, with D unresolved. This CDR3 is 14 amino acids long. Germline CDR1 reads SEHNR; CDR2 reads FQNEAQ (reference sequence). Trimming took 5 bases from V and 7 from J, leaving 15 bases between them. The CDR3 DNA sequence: TGTGCCAGCAGCCAACGAGTCGTATCGAATGAGCAGTTCTTC. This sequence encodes CASSQRVVSNEQFF.

The CDR3 sequence: CASLMTGIYEQYF. CDR3 sequence (DNA): TGTGCCAGCTTAATGACAGGGATCTACGAGCAGTACTTC. The V call is TRBV6-1, the J call TRBJ2-7, with 7 bases fitting TRBD1. CDR3 length equals 13 residues. The V segment lost 8 bases and the J segment 3 bases; nucleotides outside the gene matches: 7. Germline CDR1 and CDR2: MNHNS and SASEGT.

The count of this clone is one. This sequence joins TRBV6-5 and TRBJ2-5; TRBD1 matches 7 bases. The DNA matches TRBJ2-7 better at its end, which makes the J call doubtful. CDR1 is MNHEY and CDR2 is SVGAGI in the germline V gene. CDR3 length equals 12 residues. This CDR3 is CASTGQEYEQYF. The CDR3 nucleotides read TGTGCCAGCACTGGACAGGAATACGAGCAGTACTTC.

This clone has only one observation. The CDR3 protein is CASSLTDATNTEAFF. CDR3 coding DNA: TGCGCCAGCAGCCTGACAGACGCTACGAACACTGAAGCTTTCTTT. The gene calls are TRBV4-1 and TRBJ1-1; D is possibly TRBD1 (5 bases). This CDR3 spans 15 amino acids. Germline values: CDR1 MGHRA, CDR2 YSYEKL. V was shortened by 4 bases and J by 1 base, with 13 bases between the two germline ends.